What follows are 11 T cell receptor beta chains derived from one specimen sequenced in a study of blood T cell repertoires in COVID-19. The repertoire was sequenced with immunoSEQ multiplex PCR; TCRdb's copy has only in-frame clones and lacks some. The sample holds approximately 450,000 clones, around nine tenths seen once. The sample comprised PBMCs or T cells enriched from blood (not recorded which). The receptors derive from a woman aged 18-30 years with acute COVID-19.

This rearrangement joins TRBV19 to TRBJ2-3; weak D call: TRBD1 (5 bases). Germline CDR1 and CDR2: LNHDA and SQIVND (reference sequence). Trimming stripped 6 bases from V and 0 bases from J, with 10 bases between. The CDR3 is made up of 14 amino acids. CDR3 DNA sequence: TGTGCCAGTAGGGACATCACTAGCACAGATACGCAGTATTTT. Protein product: CASRDITSTDTQYF.

V gene TRBV23-1 combines with J gene TRBJ1-4; 7 bases align to TRBD1. TRBV23-1 is an ORF for which the function is uncertain. The CDR3 loop spans 16 amino acids. Germline trimming cut 7 bases from V and 7 bases from J; bases unmatched to any gene: 15. The CDR3: CASKRVPGQWREKLFF. DNA of the CDR3: TGCGCCAGCAAGCGCGTACCGGGACAGTGGCGTGAAAAACTGTTTTTT.

This clone was observed many times. The CDR3 sequence: CASSLAQGRNIQYF. CDR3 bases: TGTGCCAGCAGCTTAGCGCAGGGGAGAAACATTCAGTACTTC. The V call is TRBV7-9, the J call TRBJ2-4; D might be TRBD1 (6 bases). This CDR3 comprises 14 residues. Trimming stripped 0 bases from V and 6 bases from J, with 9 bases between. Per the germline V gene, CDR1 is SEHNR and CDR2 is FQNEAQ (reference sequence). Supplemented by reference TRBV7-9 and TRBJ2-4, the full variable domain reads DTGVSQNPRHKITKRGQNVTFRCDPISEHNRLYWYRQTLGQGPEFLTYFQNEAQLEKSRLLSDRFSAERPKGSFSTLEIQRTEQGDSAMYLCASSLAQGRNIQYFGAGTRLSVL.

V usage is TRBV27 and J usage is TRBJ1-6, with D perhaps TRBD1 (6 bases). The V gene lost 5 bases and the J gene lost 4 bases, with 9 bases spanning the gap. The CDR3 is made up of 14 amino acids. Germline lookup yields CDR1 MNHEY and CDR2 SMNVEV (reference sequence). CDR3 amino acids: CASSARGYNSPLHF. CDR3 DNA sequence: TGTGCCAGCAGTGCTAGGGGGTATAATTCACCCCTCCACTTT.

J is TRBJ1-2 and V is TRBV5-5; 7 bases line up with TRBD1. Germline CDR1 reads SGHKS; CDR2 reads YYEKEE (reference sequence). The CDR3 consists of 16 residues. Unmatched junction bases numbered 10, after V lost 2 bases and J lost 3 bases. DNA of the CDR3: TGTGCCAGCAGCTTACAGGTCGACAGGGAGGACTATGGCTACACCTTC. Translation: CASSLQVDREDYGYTF.

The V and J genes are TRBV28 and TRBJ2-7; no clear D gene. V lost 2 bases to trimming and J lost 6 bases, with 5 bases between them. Germline lookup yields CDR1 MDHEN and CDR2 SYDVKM. The length of the CDR3 is 11 residues. Written as DNA, the CDR3 is TGTGCCAGCAGTTTAATCGGCGAGCAGTACTTC. Its translation is CASSLIGEQYF.

This sequence joins TRBV5-5 and TRBJ2-1; weak D call: TRBD1 (6 bases). The CDR3 extends over 17 amino acids. Trimming shortened V by 0 bases and J by 3 bases, and 16 bases separated the two germline ends. Germline loops: CDR1 SGHKS, CDR2 YYEKEE (reference sequence). This CDR3 reads CASSLGTDLNLYNEQFF. The CDR3 region has the DNA TGTGCCAGCAGCTTGGGGACAGACCTTAACCTCTACAATGAGCAGTTCTTC.

The chain has TRBV11-1 and TRBJ1-2, with D possibly matching TRBD1 (6 bases). V lost 5 bases, J lost 4 bases, and 11 bases lay in between. CDR1 is SGHAT and CDR2 is FQDESV in the germline V gene (reference sequence). There are 13 residues in the CDR3. The CDR3 sequence: CASSLGTFYGYTF. The CDR3 nucleotides read TGTGCCAGCAGCCTCGGGACATTCTATGGCTACACCTTC.

The gene calls are TRBV13 and TRBJ1-5; D call uncertain. V was pared by 2 bases and J by 1 base, with 3 bases between. Germline V lookup: CDR1 PRHDT, CDR2 FYEKMQ (reference sequence). The CDR3 extends over 13 amino acids. CDR3 DNA sequence: TGTGCCAGCAGCTTAACAAGCAATCAGCCCCAGCATTTT. It encodes CASSLTSNQPQHF.

The chain joins TRBV10-2 to TRBJ1-2, with 7 bases aligning to TRBD1. Germline lookup yields CDR1 WSHSY and CDR2 SAAADI. CDR3 length equals 13 residues. J was trimmed by 5 bases and V by 0 bases; bases with no gene match: 0. CDR3 residues: CASSESTGYGYTF. CDR3 nucleotide sequence: TGCGCCAGCAGTGAGTCGACAGGGTATGGCTACACCTTC.

The genes are TRBV19 and TRBJ1-3; maybe TRBD1 (6 bases). Germline CDR1 and CDR2: LNHDA and SQIVND (reference sequence). The CDR3 is made up of 13 amino acids. V was cut by 9 bases and J by 4 bases, with 13 bases left in between. The CDR3: CASKRQEGNTIYF. Here the CDR3 DNA reads TGTGCCAGCAAAAGACAGGAGGGAAACACCATATATTTT. Based on the CDR3 plus reference TRBV19 and TRBJ1-3, the full variable domain is DGGITQSPKYLFRKEGQNVTLSCEQNLNHDAMYWYRQDPGQGLRLIYYSQIVNDFQKGDIAEGYSVSREKKESFPLTVTSAQKNPTAFYLCASKRQEGNTIYFGEGSWLTVV.